This TCR beta chain emerged from a study of T cells in Graves' hyperthyroidism and ophthalmopathy. Amplified regions were TCR beta CDR3 sequences from RNA transcripts. HTBI primers were employed in a first-round RT-PCR of the TCR CDR3. From the multiplex PCR reads, TCRdb called clonotypes with MiXCR, one entry per CDR3 protein. The repertoire includes 400,000 or so distinct CDR3 sequences, roughly 15% of them detected once, and less than 20% sits in the top ten. V dropped 2 bases and J dropped 8 bases, with 20 bases sitting between them. The V gene's germline CDR1 is SGDLS and CDR2 YYNGEE. This CDR3 contains 16 residues.

The TCR originated in a young woman with Graves' ophthalmopathy. Input material: blood. The chain recombines TRBV9 with TRBJ2-1, with D perhaps TRBD2 (6 bases). The CDR3 region is CASSVERAGITDEQFF. CDR3 bases: TGTGCCAGCAGCGTCGAGCGGGCAGGGATTACCGATGAGCAGTTCTTC.